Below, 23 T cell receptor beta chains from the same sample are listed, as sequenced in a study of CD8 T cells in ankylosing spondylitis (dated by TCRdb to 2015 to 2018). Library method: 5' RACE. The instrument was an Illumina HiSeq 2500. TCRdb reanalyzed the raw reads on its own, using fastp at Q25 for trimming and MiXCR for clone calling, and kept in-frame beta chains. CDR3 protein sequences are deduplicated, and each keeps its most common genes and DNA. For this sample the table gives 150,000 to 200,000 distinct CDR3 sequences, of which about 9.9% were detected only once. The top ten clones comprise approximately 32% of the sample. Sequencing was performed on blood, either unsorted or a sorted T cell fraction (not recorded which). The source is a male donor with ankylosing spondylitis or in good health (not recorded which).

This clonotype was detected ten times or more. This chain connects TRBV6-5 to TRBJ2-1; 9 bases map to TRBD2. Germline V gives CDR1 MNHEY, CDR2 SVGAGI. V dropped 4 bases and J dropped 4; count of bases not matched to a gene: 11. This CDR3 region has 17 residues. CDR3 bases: TGTGCCAGCAGTTCCCTGTTAGCGGGGGCCCCTTACAATGAGCAGTTCTTC. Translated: CASSSLLAGAPYNEQFF.

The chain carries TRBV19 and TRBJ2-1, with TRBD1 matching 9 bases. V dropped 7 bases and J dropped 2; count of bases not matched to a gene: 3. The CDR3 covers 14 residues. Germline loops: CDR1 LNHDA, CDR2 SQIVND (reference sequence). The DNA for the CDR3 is TGTGCCAGTACCGGGACAGGGACCTACAATGAGCAGTTCTTC. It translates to CASTGTGTYNEQFF.

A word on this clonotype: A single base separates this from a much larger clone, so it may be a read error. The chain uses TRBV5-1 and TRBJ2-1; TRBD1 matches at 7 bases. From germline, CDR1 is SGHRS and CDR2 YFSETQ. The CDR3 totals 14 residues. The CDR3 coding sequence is TGCGCCAGCCGAAGGGACAGATCCTACACTGAGCAGTTCTTC. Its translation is CASRRDRSYTEQFF.

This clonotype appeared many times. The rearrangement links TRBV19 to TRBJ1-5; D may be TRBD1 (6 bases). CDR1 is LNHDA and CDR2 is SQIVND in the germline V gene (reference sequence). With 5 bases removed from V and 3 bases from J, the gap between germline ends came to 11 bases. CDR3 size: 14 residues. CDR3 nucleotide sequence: TGTGCCAGTAGTCGTGACAGGTCCAATCAGCCCCAGCATTTT. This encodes CASSRDRSNQPQHF.

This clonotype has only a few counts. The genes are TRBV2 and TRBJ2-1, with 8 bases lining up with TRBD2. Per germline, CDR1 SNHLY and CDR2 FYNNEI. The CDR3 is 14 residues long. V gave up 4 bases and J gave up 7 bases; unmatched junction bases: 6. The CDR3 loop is CASSVERESNEQFF. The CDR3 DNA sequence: TGTGCCAGCAGTGTTGAGCGGGAGAGTAATGAGCAGTTCTTC.

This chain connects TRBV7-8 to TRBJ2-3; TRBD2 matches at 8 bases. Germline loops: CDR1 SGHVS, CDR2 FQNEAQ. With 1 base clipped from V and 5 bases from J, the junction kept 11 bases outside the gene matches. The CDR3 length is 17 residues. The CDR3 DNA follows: TGTGCCAGCAGCTTAGAGCTGCGGGGGGCCGCTTTAGATACGCAGTATTTT. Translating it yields CASSLELRGAALDTQYF.

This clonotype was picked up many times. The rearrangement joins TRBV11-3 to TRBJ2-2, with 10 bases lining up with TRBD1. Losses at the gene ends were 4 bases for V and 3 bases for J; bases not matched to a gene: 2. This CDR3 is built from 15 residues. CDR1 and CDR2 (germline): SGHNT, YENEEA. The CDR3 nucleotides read TGTGCCAGCAGCTCCGGGACAGGGGACACCGGGGAGCTGTTTTTT. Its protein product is CASSSGTGDTGELFF. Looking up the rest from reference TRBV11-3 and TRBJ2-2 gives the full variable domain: EAGVVQSPRYKIIEKKQPVAFWCNPISGHNTLYWYLQNLGQGPELLIRYENEEAVDDSQLPKDRFSAERLKGVDSTLKIQPAELGDSAVYLCASSSGTGDTGELFFGEGSRLTVL.

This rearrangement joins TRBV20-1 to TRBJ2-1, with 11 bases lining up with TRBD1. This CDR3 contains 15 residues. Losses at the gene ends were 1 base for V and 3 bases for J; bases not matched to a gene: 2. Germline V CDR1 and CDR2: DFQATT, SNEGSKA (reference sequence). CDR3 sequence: CSARAGTGGYNEQFF. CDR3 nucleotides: TGCAGTGCTAGAGCCGGGACAGGGGGCTACAATGAGCAGTTCTTC.

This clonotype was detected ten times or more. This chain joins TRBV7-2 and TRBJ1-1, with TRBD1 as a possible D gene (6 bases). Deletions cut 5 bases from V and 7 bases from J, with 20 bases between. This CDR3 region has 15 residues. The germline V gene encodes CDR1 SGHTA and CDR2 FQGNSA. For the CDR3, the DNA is TGTGCCAGCAGCCCGACGGACAGTGGATATGGTGAAGCTTTCTTT. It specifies CASSPTDSGYGEAFF.

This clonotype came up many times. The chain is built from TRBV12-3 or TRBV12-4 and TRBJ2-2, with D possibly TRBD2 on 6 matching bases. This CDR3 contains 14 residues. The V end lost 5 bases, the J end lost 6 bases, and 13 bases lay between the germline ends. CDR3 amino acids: CASSLGGAAGELFF. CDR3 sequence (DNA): TGTGCCAGCAGTCTCGGAGGGGCGGCCGGGGAGCTGTTTTTT.

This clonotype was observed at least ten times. CDR3 sequence: CAISERQGPMNTEAFF. CDR3 in DNA: TGTGCCATCAGTGAGCGGCAGGGGCCCATGAACACTGAAGCTTTCTTT. The chain uses TRBV10-3 and TRBJ1-1; possible D gene TRBD1, 6 bases. V lost 2 bases to trimming and J lost 0 bases, with 13 bases between them. Germline V gene data show CDR1 as ENHRY and CDR2 as SYGVKD. The CDR3 has 16 amino acids.

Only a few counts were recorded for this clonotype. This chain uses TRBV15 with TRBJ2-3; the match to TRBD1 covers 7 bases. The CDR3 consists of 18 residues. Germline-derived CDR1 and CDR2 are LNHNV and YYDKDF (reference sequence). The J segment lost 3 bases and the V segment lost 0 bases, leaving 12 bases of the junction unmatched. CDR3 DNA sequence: TGTGCCACCAGCAGAGATTTTAGGCCCGGGACAGTAACAGATACGCAGTATTTT. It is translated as CATSRDFRPGTVTDTQYF.

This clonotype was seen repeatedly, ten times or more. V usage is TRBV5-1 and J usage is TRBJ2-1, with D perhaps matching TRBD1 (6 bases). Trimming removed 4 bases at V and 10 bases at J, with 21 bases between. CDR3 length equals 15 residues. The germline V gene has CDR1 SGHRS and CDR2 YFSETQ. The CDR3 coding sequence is TGCGCCAGCAGCACCCTGGGGGACACCGGGACCGAGCAGTTCTTC. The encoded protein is CASSTLGDTGTEQFF.

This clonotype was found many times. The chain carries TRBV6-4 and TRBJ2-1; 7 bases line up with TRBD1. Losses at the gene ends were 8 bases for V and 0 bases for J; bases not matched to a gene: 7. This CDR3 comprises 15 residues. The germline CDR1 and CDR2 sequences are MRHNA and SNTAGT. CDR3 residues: CASRQGTASYNEQFF. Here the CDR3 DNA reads TGTGCCAGCCGGCAAGGGACAGCCTCCTACAATGAGCAGTTCTTC.

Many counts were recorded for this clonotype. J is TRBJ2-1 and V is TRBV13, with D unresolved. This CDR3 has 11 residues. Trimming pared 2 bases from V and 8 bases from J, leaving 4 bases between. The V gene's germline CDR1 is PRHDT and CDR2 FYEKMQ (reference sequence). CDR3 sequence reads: CASSLLHEQFF. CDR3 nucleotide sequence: TGTGCCAGCAGCTTATTGCATGAGCAGTTCTTC.

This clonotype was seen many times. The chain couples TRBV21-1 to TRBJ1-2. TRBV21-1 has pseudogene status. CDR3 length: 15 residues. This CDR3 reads CASSKSVGILWGYTF. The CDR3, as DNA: TGTGCCAGCAGCAAATCGGTCGGAATTCTTTGGGGCTACACCTTC.

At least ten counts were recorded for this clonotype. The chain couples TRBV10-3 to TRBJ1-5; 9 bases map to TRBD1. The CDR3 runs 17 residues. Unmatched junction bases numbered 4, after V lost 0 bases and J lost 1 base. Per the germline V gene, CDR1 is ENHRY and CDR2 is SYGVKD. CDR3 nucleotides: TGTGCCATCAGTGAGTCAGCAGGGACAGGGAGCAATCAGCCCCAGCATTTT. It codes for CAISESAGTGSNQPQHF.

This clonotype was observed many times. The CDR3 sequence: CASSAPQDPSSYNEQFF. CDR3 coding DNA: TGTGCCAGCAGCGCGCCACAGGATCCGAGCTCCTACAATGAGCAGTTCTTC. The V and J genes are TRBV11-3 and TRBJ2-1; a weak D match, TRBD1 (5 bases). The CDR3 contains 17 residues. CDR1 SGHNT and CDR2 YENEEA come from the germline V gene. Trimming took 5 bases from V and 0 from J, leaving 17 bases between them.

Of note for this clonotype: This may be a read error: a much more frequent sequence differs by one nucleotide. CDR3 loop: CASSPTGTDTEAFF. The CDR3 DNA is TGCGCCAGCAGCCCGACAGGGACTGACACTGAAGCTTTCTTT. The chain couples TRBV5-1 to TRBJ1-1; TRBD1 agrees at 7 bases. The CDR3 loop spans 14 amino acids. V lost 4 bases to trimming and J lost 3 bases; unmatched junction nucleotides: 6. Germline CDR1 and CDR2: SGHRS and YFSETQ. The full variable domain, with the rest looked up from reference TRBV5-1 and TRBJ1-1, is KAGVTQTPRYLIKTRGQQVTLSCSPISGHRSVSWYQQTPGQGLQFLFEYFSETQRNKGNFPGRFSGRQFSNSRSEMNVSTLELGDSALYLCASSPTGTDTEAFFGQGTRLTVV.

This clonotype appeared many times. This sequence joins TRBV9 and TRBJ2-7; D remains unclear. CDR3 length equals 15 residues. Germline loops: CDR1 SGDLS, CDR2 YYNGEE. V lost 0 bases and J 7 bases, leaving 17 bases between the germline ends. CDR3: CASSVVPDWTLEQYF. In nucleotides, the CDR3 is TGTGCCAGCAGCGTAGTGCCAGACTGGACCCTGGAGCAGTACTTC. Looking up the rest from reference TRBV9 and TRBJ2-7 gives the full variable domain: DSGVTQTPKHLITATGQRVTLRCSPRSGDLSVYWYQQSLDQGLQFLIQYYNGEERAKGNILERFSAQQFPDLHSELNLSSLELGDSALYFCASSVVPDWTLEQYFGPGTRLTVT.

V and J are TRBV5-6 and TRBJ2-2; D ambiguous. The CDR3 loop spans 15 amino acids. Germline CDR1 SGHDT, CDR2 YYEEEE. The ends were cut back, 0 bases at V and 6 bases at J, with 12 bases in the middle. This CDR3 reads CASSLDTANSGELFF. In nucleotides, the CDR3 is TGTGCCAGCAGCTTGGATACAGCTAACTCCGGGGAGCTGTTTTTT.

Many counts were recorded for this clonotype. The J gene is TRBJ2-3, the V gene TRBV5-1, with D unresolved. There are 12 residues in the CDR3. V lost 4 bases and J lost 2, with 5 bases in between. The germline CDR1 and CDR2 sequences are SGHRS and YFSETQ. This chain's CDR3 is CASSAFTDTQYF. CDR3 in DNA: TGCGCCAGCAGCGCCTTCACAGATACGCAGTATTTT.

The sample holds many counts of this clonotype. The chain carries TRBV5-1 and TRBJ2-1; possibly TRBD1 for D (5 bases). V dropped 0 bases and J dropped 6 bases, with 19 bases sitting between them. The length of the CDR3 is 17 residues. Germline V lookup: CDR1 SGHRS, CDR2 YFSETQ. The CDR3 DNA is TGCGCCAGCAGCTTGGGTTTCCCAGGGCAGGAAGGCAATGAGCAGTTCTTC. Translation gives CASSLGFPGQEGNEQFF.